These 16 T cell receptor beta chains were all obtained from the same sample, sequenced in a study of human T cells and chemical hapten exposure. The time point denotes: pre-sensitization, week 0. Treatment described: therapeutic diphenylcyclopropenone sensitization with weekly scalp DPC. Each CDR3 protein gets one entry after TCRdb re-called the RACE reads with MiXCR. The data contain around 62,000 distinct CDR3 sequences, about 6.7% of them singletons. The sequencing used whole blood, collected in connection with sensitization to the hapten diphenylcyclopropenone (DPC). All receptors come from a woman in her 30s with alopecia areata. Some clones in this sample may be carry-over from other donors' samples.

This clonotype was found a few times. The V gene is TRBV20-1, the J gene TRBJ1-5, with 7 bases fitting TRBD1. The CDR3 totals 15 residues. J lost 7 bases, V lost 3 bases, and 12 bases had no gene match. CDR1 and CDR2 from the germline V gene are DFQATT and SNEGSKA (reference sequence). The CDR3 DNA follows: TGCAGTGCTAGCATCGGCAGGGGGACGGAACAGCCCCAGCATTTT. Translated, it gives CSASIGRGTEQPQHF.

The CDR3 region is CASSTSGQRNTEAFF. The DNA for the CDR3 is TGTGCCAGTAGTACCTCCGGACAGCGAAACACTGAAGCTTTCTTT. The rearrangement uses TRBV19 and TRBJ1-1; TRBD1 is a possible D gene (6 bases). This CDR3 is 15 amino acids long. The germline gives CDR1 LNHDA, CDR2 SQIVND (reference sequence). V was pared by 4 bases and J by 2 bases, with 14 bases between.

This clonotype was counted at least ten times. This chain uses TRBV18 with TRBJ2-5; no clear D. Trimming took off 7 bases at V and 4 bases at J, with 13 bases between the two ends. This CDR3 is 13 amino acids long. CDR1 and CDR2 from the germline V gene are KGHSH and LQKENI. CDR3 loop: CASFTWVGETQYF. The CDR3, as DNA: TGTGCCAGCTTCACCTGGGTAGGAGAGACCCAGTACTTC.

This clonotype was seen at least ten times. The gene calls are TRBV4-2 and TRBJ2-1, with D possibly matching TRBD2 (6 bases). V was clipped by 1 base and J by 8 bases, with 18 bases between them. CDR3 length: 16 amino acids. Germline V gives CDR1 LGHNA, CDR2 YNFKEQ. The CDR3 region is CASSQVSGPGGDEQFF. CDR3 sequence (DNA): TGTGCCAGCAGCCAAGTCTCAGGTCCCGGGGGAGATGAGCAGTTCTTC.

This clonotype was counted many times. This chain connects TRBV10-3 to TRBJ2-7; 7 bases match TRBD1. Germline assignment: CDR1 ENHRY and CDR2 SYGVKD. J was trimmed by 1 base and V by 6 bases; bases with no gene match: 6. The CDR3 is made up of 14 amino acids. The CDR3: CAIRYGTESYEQYF. The CDR3 coding sequence is TGTGCCATCAGATACGGGACAGAGTCCTACGAGCAGTACTTC.

This clonotype came up many times. V and J are TRBV14 and TRBJ1-1; D gene uncertain. This CDR3 has 13 residues. The V and J ends lost 2 bases and 0 bases respectively, with 4 bases between them. Germline loops: CDR1 SGHDN, CDR2 FVKESK. The CDR3 nucleotides are TGTGCCAGCAGCCAAAACATGAACACTGAAGCTTTCTTT. Its protein product is CASSQNMNTEAFF.

This clonotype was detected ten times or more. The J gene is TRBJ2-1, the V gene TRBV2, with D unresolved. Trimming stripped 2 bases from V and 0 bases from J, with 8 bases between. The germline V gene has CDR1 SNHLY and CDR2 FYNNEI. The CDR3 spans 15 residues. DNA for the CDR3: TGTGCCAGCAGTGAACGGTGGAGCTCCTACAATGAGCAGTTCTTC. It yields the protein CASSERWSSYNEQFF.

This clonotype was detected many times. J is TRBJ2-1 and V is TRBV20-1; D might be TRBD2 (6 bases). The CDR3 sequence is 14 residues long. Trimming pared 3 bases from V and 2 bases from J, leaving 11 bases between. Looked up from germline, CDR1 is DFQATT and CDR2 is SNEGSKA (reference sequence). The DNA of the CDR3 is TGCAGTGCTAGGGGGCGGGGTACCTACAATGAGCAGTTCTTC. It specifies CSARGRGTYNEQFF.

Many counts were recorded for this clonotype. V gene TRBV6-5 combines with J gene TRBJ2-5, with TRBD1 as a possible D gene (5 bases). Germline V CDR1 and CDR2: MNHEY, SVGAGI. The CDR3 is 14 amino acids. V gave up 5 bases and J gave up 9 bases, with 19 bases separating them. The DNA for the CDR3 is TGTGCCAGCAGTCCGAACCTGATGAGCAGGGCCCAGTACTTC. Translating gives CASSPNLMSRAQYF.

This clonotype has at least ten counts. V is TRBV2 and J is TRBJ1-1; D ambiguous. The CDR3 covers 13 residues. The germline V gene encodes CDR1 SNHLY and CDR2 FYNNEI. Trimming cost V 2 bases and J 0 bases, with 4 bases left between them. CDR3 in amino acids: CASSERVNTEAFF. The CDR3 DNA follows: TGTGCCAGCAGTGAAAGGGTGAACACTGAAGCTTTCTTT.

The gene calls are TRBV5-1 and TRBJ2-1, with TRBD2 identical over 14 bases. Per germline, CDR1 SGHRS and CDR2 YFSETQ. Unmatched junction bases numbered 6, after V lost 4 bases and J lost 6 bases. The CDR3 has 16 amino acids. The CDR3 region has the DNA TGCGCCAGCAGCGTGACTAGCGGGGGGGTGGGCAATGAGCAGTTCTTC. It specifies CASSVTSGGVGNEQFF.

This clonotype was detected ten times or more. The chain uses TRBV5-6 and TRBJ2-5, with D unclear. The V gene lost 2 bases and the J gene lost 4 bases, with 12 bases spanning the gap. Germline values: CDR1 SGHDT, CDR2 YYEEEE. The CDR3 is 14 residues long. The CDR3 DNA is TGTGCCAGCAGCTTCCAGTTTAACGGAGAGACCCAGTACTTC. Protein sequence: CASSFQFNGETQYF.

This clonotype was seen ten or more times. The chain carries TRBV12-3 or TRBV12-4 and TRBJ2-7; D ambiguous. V was pared by 6 bases and J by 7 bases, with 10 bases between. This CDR3 region has 11 residues. CDR3 in amino acids: CASSAWREQYF. The CDR3 nucleotides are TGTGCCAGCAGCGCTTGGCGGGAGCAGTACTTC.

This clonotype has just a few counts. The chain links TRBV27 to TRBJ1-1, with D perhaps matching TRBD1 (5 bases). Trimming cost V 0 bases and J 5 bases, with 13 bases left between them. CDR1 and CDR2 from the germline V gene are MNHEY and SMNVEV (reference sequence). The length of the CDR3 is 15 residues. The DNA of the CDR3 is TGTGCCAGCAGTTTATCCGGGCAGGGCTGGACTGAAGCTTTCTTT. Translated: CASSLSGQGWTEAFF.

This clonotype was recorded at least ten times. Germline is not matched at one junction end, which may reflect a read error. The chain couples TRBV7-3 to TRBJ1-1; TRBD1 matches at 8 bases. There are 14 residues in the CDR3. Per the germline V gene, CDR1 is SGHTA and CDR2 is FQGTGA. The CDR3, as DNA: TGTGCCAGCAGCCTAACGGGACAGGACACTGAAGCTTTCTTT. Its translation is CASSLTGQDTEAFF. The full variable domain, with the rest looked up from reference TRBV7-3 and TRBJ1-1, is GAGVSQTPSNKVTEKGKYVELRCDPISGHTALYWYRQSLGQGPEFLIYFQGTGAADDSGLPNDRFFAVRPEGSVSTLKIQRTERGDSAVYLCASSLTGQDTEAFFGQGTRLTVV.

This clonotype was detected many times. The chain joins TRBV5-6 to TRBJ2-7; weak D call: TRBD1 (6 bases). V was trimmed by 3 bases and J by 2 bases, leaving 12 bases between them. CDR3 length: 14 residues. Germline CDR1 is SGHDT and CDR2 is YYEEEE. The CDR3 loop is CASSYVTGTYEQYF. The DNA for the CDR3 is TGTGCCAGCAGCTACGTGACAGGAACCTACGAGCAGTACTTC.